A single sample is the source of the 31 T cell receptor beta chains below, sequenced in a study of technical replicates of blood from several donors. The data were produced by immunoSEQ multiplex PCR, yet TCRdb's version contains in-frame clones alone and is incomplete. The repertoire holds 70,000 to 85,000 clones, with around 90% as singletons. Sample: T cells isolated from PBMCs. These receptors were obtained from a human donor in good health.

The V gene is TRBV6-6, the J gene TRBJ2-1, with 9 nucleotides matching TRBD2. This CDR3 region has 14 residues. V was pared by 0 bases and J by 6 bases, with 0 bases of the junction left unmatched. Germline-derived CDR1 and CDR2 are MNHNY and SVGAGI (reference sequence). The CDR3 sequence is CASSYSLAGNEQFF. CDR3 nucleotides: TGTGCCAGCAGTTACTCACTAGCGGGCAATGAGCAGTTCTTC.

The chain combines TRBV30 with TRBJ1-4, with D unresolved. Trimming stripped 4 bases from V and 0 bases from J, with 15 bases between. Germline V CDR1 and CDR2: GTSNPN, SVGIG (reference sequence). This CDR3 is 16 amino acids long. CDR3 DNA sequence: TGTGCCTGGACACGTTTTAGCACCGCAACTAATGAAAAACTGTTTTTT. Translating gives CAWTRFSTATNEKLFF.

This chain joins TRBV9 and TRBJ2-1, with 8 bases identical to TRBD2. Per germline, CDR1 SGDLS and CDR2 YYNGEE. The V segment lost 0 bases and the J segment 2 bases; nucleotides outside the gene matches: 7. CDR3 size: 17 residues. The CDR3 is CASSVAGGTGAYNEQFF. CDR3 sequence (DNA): TGTGCCAGCAGCGTAGCGGGAGGGACGGGTGCCTACAATGAGCAGTTCTTC.

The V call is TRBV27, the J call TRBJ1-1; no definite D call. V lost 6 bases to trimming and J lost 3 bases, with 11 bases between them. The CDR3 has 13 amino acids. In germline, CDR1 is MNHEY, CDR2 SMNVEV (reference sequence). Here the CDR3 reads CASSSLTDTEAFF. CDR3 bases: TGTGCCAGCAGCTCTCTTACAGACACTGAAGCTTTCTTT.

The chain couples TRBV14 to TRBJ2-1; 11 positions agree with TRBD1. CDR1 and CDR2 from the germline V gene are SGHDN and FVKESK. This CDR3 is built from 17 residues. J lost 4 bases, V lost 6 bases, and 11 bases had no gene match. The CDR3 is CASRRTPGTGGYNEQFF. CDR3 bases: TGTGCCAGCAGGCGAACTCCCGGGACAGGGGGTTACAATGAGCAGTTCTTC.

This CDR3 reads CASSQGRAQKAGNTIYF. The CDR3 region has the DNA TGTGCCAGCAGCCAGGGTCGGGCACAGAAAGCTGGAAACACCATATATTTT. This chain connects TRBV11-2 to TRBJ1-3, with D perhaps matching TRBD1 (5 bases). V lost 5 bases and J 2 bases, leaving 19 bases between the germline ends. Germline CDR1 and CDR2: SGHAT and FQNNGV. The CDR3 has 17 residues.

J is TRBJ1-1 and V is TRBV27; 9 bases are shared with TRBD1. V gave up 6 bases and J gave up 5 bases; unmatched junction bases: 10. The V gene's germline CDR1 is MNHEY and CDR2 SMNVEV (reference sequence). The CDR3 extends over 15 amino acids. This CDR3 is CASRLTGGALTEAFF. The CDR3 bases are TGTGCCAGCAGACTTACAGGGGGCGCGTTAACTGAAGCTTTCTTT.

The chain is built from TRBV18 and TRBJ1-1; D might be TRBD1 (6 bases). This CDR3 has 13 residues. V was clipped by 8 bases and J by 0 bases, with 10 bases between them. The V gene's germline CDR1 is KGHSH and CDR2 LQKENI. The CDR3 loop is CASHGDMNTEAFF. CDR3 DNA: TGTGCCAGCCACGGGGACATGAACACTGAAGCTTTCTTT.

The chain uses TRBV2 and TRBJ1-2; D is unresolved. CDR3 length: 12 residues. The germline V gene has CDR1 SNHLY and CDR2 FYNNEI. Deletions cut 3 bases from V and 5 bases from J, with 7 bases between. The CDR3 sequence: CASSDSLYGYTF. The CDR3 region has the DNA TGTGCCAGCAGTGACAGTTTATATGGCTACACCTTC.

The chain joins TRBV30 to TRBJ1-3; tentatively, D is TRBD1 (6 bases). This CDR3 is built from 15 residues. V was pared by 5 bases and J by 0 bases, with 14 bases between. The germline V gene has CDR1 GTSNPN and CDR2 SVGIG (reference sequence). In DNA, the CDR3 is TGTGCCTGGCATGATGGACAGTCCTCTGGAAACACCATATATTTT. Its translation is CAWHDGQSSGNTIYF.

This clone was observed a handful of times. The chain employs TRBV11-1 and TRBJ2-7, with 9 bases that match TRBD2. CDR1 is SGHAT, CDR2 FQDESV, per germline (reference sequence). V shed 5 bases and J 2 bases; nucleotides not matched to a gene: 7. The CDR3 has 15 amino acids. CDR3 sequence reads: CASSPTTSGAYEQYF. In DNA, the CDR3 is TGTGCCAGCAGCCCGACGACTAGCGGAGCCTACGAGCAGTACTTC. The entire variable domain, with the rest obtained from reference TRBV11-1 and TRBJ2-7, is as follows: EAEVAQSPRYKITEKSQAVAFWCDPISGHATLYWYRQILGQGPELLVQFQDESVVDDSQLPKDRFSAERLKGVDSTLKIQPAELGDSAMYLCASSPTTSGAYEQYFGPGTRLTVT.

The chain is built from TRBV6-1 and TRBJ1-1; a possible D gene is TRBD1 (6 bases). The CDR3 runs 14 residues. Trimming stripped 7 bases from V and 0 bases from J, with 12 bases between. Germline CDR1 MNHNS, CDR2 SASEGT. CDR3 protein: CASKLTGLNTEAFF. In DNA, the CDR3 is TGTGCCAGCAAATTGACAGGCCTGAACACTGAAGCTTTCTTT.

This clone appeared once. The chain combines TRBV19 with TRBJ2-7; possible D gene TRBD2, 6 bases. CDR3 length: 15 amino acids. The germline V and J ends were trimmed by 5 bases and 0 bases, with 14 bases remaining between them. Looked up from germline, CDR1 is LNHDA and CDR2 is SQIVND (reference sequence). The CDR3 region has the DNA TGTGCCAGTAGTCCTTTCCTCGGGGGCTCCTACGAGCAGTACTTC. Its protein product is CASSPFLGGSYEQYF.

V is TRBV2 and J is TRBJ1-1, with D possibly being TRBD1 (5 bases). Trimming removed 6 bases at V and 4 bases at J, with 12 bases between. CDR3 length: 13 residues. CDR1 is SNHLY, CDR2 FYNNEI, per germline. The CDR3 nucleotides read TGTGCCAGCAGGGCGACAGTTGGCACTGAAGCTTTCTTT. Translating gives CASRATVGTEAFF.

The CDR3 region is CASSILAGGRQETQYF. The CDR3 DNA follows: TGTGCCAGTAGTATTTTAGCGGGGGGGCGCCAAGAGACCCAGTACTTC. This chain joins TRBV19 and TRBJ2-5, with TRBD2 identical over 11 bases. This CDR3 region has 16 residues. The germline CDR1 and CDR2 sequences are LNHDA and SQIVND (reference sequence). Trimming at V came to 3 bases and at J to 1 base, leaving 4 bases not matched to a gene.

DNA of the CDR3: TGTGCCAGCAGCCCCCCGAGACAGGGGAACACTGAAGCTTTCTTT. It specifies CASSPPRQGNTEAFF. The V and J genes are TRBV28 and TRBJ1-1, with 7 bases identical to TRBD1. Germline V gene data show CDR1 as MDHEN and CDR2 as SYDVKM. V gave up 6 bases and J gave up 1 base; unmatched junction bases: 8. The CDR3 sequence is 15 residues long. The whole variable domain, remainder taken from reference TRBV28 and TRBJ1-1, is DVKVTQSSRYLVKRTGEKVFLECVQDMDHENMFWYRQDPGLGLRLIYFSYDVKMKEKGDIPEGYSVSREKKERFSLILESASTNQTSMYLCASSPPRQGNTEAFFGQGTRLTVV.

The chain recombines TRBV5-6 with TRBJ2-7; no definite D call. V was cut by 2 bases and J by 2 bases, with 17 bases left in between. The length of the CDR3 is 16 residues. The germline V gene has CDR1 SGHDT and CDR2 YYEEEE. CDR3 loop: CASSFSPDTQTYEQYF. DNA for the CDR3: TGTGCCAGCAGCTTTTCACCCGACACGCAGACCTACGAGCAGTACTTC.

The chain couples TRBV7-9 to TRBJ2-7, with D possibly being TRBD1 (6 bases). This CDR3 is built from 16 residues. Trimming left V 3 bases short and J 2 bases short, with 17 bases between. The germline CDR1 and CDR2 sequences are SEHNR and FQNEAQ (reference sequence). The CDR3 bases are TGTGCCAGCAGCTTTATCTCCCTGACAGGCACCTACGAGCAGTACTTC. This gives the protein CASSFISLTGTYEQYF.

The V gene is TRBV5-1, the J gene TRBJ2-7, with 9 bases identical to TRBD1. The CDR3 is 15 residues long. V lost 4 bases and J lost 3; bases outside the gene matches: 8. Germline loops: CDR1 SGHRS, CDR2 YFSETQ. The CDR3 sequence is CASSGGTGSFYEQYF. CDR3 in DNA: TGCGCCAGCAGCGGCGGGACAGGGTCATTCTACGAGCAGTACTTC.

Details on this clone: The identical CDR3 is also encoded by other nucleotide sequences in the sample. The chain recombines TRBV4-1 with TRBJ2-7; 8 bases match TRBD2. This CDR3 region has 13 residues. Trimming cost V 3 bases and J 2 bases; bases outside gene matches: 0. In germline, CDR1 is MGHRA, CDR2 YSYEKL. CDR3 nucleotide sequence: TGCGCCAGCAGCCAGGGACTAGCCTACGAGCAGTACTTC. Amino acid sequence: CASSQGLAYEQYF.

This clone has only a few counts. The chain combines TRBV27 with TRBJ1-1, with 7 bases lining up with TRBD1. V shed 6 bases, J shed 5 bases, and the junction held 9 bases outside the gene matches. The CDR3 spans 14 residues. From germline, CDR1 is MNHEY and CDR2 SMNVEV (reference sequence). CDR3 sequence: CASSLDRVGTEAFF. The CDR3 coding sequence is TGTGCCAGCAGCTTAGACAGGGTAGGAACTGAAGCTTTCTTT.

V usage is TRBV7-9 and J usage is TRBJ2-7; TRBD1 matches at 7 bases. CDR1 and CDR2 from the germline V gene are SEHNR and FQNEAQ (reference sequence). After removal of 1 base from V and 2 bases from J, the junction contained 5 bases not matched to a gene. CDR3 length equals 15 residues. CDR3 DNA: TGTGCCAGCAGCTTAGGACAGGGAGTCACCTACGAGCAGTACTTC. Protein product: CASSLGQGVTYEQYF.

The CDR3 region is CASGGLAGAYEQYF. The CDR3, as DNA: TGTGCCAGCGGAGGGCTAGCGGGGGCCTACGAGCAGTACTTC. V is TRBV9 and J is TRBJ2-7; 10 bases line up with TRBD2. CDR3 length: 14 amino acids. Germline assignment: CDR1 SGDLS and CDR2 YYNGEE. Trimming took 7 bases from V and 2 from J; bases not matched to a gene: 6.

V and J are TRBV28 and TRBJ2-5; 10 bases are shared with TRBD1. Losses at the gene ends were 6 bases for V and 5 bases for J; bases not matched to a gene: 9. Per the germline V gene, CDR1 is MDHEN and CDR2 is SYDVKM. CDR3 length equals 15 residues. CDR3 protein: CASSPPTGGWETQYF. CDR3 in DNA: TGTGCCAGCAGCCCTCCGACAGGGGGCTGGGAGACCCAGTACTTC.

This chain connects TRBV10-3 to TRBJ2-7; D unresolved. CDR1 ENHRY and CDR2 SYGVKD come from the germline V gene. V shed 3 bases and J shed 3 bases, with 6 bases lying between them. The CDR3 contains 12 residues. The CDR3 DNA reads TGTGCCATCAGTGAAGAGAACTACGAGCAGTACTTC. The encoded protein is CAISEENYEQYF.

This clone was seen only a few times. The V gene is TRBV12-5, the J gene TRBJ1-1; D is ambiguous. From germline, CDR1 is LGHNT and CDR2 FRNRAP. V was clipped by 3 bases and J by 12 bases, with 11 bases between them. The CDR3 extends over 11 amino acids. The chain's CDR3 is CASGFSSDSFF. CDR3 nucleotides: TGTGCTAGTGGTTTCTCGAGCGATTCTTTCTTT.

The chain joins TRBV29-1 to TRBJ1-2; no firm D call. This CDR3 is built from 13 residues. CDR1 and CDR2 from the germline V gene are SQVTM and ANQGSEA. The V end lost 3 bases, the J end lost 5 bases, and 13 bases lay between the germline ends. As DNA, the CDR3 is TGCAGCGTTGACCCCCACCTAGGATATGGCTACACCTTC. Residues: CSVDPHLGYGYTF.

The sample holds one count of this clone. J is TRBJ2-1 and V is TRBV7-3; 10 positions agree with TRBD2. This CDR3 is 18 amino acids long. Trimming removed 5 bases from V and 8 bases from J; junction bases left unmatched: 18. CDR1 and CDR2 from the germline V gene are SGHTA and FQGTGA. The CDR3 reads CASSPTPKPVAGGYEQFF. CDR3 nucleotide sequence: TGTGCCAGCAGCCCTACCCCCAAGCCAGTAGCGGGGGGCTATGAGCAGTTCTTC. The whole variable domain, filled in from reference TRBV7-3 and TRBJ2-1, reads GAGVSQTPSNKVTEKGKYVELRCDPISGHTALYWYRQSLGQGPEFLIYFQGTGAADDSGLPNDRFFAVRPEGSVSTLKIQRTERGDSAVYLCASSPTPKPVAGGYEQFFGPGTRLTVL.

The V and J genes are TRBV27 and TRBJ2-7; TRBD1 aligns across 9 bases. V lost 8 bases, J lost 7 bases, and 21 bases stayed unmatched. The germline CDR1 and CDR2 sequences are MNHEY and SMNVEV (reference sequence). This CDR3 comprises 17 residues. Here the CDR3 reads CASGIRQGVGPNEEQYF. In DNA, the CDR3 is TGTGCCAGCGGAATTCGACAGGGGGTAGGTCCCAACGAGGAGCAGTACTTC.

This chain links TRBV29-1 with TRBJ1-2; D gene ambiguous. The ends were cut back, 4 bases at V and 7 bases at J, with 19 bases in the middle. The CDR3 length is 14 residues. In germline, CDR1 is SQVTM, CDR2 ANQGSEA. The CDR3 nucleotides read TGCAGCGTTGTCGTCCCAGAGGGAGATCGTGGCTACACCTTC. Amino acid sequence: CSVVVPEGDRGYTF.

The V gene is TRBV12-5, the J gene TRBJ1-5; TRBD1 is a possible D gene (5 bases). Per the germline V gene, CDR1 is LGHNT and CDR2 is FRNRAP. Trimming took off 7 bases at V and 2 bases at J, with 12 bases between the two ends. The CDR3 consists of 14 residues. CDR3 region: CASVEGPGNQPQHF. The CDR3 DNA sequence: TGTGCTAGTGTGGAGGGGCCGGGCAATCAGCCCCAGCATTTT.